The count of the clone carrying this T cell receptor (beta chain) is one. This specimen belongs to a study of blood T cell repertoires in COVID-19. The wider study: Researchers got acute and convalescent COVID-19 samples from the United States, Italy and Spain. In each case, the material was cDNA or gDNA derived from T cells, B-cell-depleted T cells, or PBMCs.

Original handling: Amplification from reference gene primers served as the basis for estimated nucleated cell counts. Assay used: immunoSEQ multiplex PCR; TCRdb lists only in-frame clones, some missing. V and J calls and clone size are copied from that table; D and trimming were computed from the DNA. The table lists fewer than 350,000 clones, 70% to 90% of them singletons. The germline V gene encodes CDR1 MDHEN and CDR2 SYDVKM. The CDR3 has 15 amino acids. V gave up 3 bases and J gave up 4 bases; unmatched junction bases: 4. The V call is TRBV28, the J call TRBJ1-1, with 11 bases aligning to TRBD1. The sequence was collected from a woman in her forties or fifties with active or convalescent COVID-19. The sample taken for sequencing was peripheral blood. CDR3 in DNA: TGTGCCAGCAGTTTGTGGACAGGGGGCAGCACTGAAGCTTTCTTT. The encoded protein is CASSLWTGGSTEAFF.